This T cell receptor (beta chain) emerged from a study of blood T cell repertoires in COVID-19. Study-wide background: Sources were T cells, B-cell-depleted T cells, or PBMCs; the material itself was cDNA or gDNA.

Germline V CDR1 and CDR2: LNHNV, YYDKDF (reference sequence). V trimming: 2 bases; J trimming: 8 bases; junction bases outside the gene matches: 1. This CDR3 has 12 amino acids. Authors' processing steps: Scientists estimated how many nucleated cells there were by amplifying reference gene primers. Using immunoSEQ multiplex PCR, the repertoire was profiled, and TCRdb retains in-frame clones only, with some absent. For V, J and clone size, that table is used; D and trimming come from the DNA. The sample contains approximately 210,000 clones, roughly 94% of which appear only once. The TCR sequence derives from a young man with acute or convalescent COVID-19. The chain couples TRBV15 to TRBJ1-1; 8 nucleotides match TRBD1. Sample: peripheral blood. This CDR3 is CATSRQGAEAFF. As DNA, the CDR3 is TGTGCCACCAGCAGACAGGGGGCCGAAGCTTTCTTT.